The 30 T cell receptor beta chains in this list originate from one sample, sequenced in a study of shared clonotypes between healthy human individuals. Method: immunoSEQ multiplex PCR; TCRdb's copy keeps in-frame clones and lacks some. Here the sample spans some 2 million clones, about 95% being singletons. Naive CD8 populations comprised CD45RO-negative cells positively selected for CCR7, excluding terminally differentiated effector memory CD45RA+ cells. Sequences were obtained from naive CD8+ T cells sorted from blood. These receptors came from a man aged 18 to 29 in good health.

This rearrangement joins TRBV9 to TRBJ1-5, with 8 bases matching TRBD1. The germline CDR1 and CDR2 sequences are SGDLS and YYNGEE. This CDR3 region has 14 residues. J was trimmed by 6 bases and V by 3 bases; bases with no gene match: 5. CDR3 loop: CASSDGTGGQPQHF. The CDR3 DNA sequence: TGTGCCAGCAGCGACGGGACAGGAGGTCAGCCCCAGCATTTT.

This clone was detected only once. CDR3: CASSPPGGPYGYTF. The CDR3 nucleotides read TGCGCCAGCAGCCCCCCTGGGGGCCCCTATGGCTACACCTTC. The rearrangement links TRBV4-3 to TRBJ1-2, with D possibly being TRBD1 (6 bases). The CDR3 is 14 amino acids. V was clipped by 4 bases and J by 4 bases, with 13 bases between them. Germline values: CDR1 LGHNA, CDR2 YSLEER.

This chain connects TRBV5-6 to TRBJ1-2; 10 bases map to TRBD1. Germline V gene sequence: CDR1 SGHDT, CDR2 YYEEEE. The ends lost 3 bases at V and 5 bases at J; junction bases unmatched: 10. The CDR3 is made up of 16 amino acids. CDR3 bases: TGTGCCAGCAGCTCGGCCGGGACAGGGGAGGGATATGGCTACACCTTC. Translation: CASSSAGTGEGYGYTF.

Regarding this clone: Other nucleotide sequences in the sample specify the same CDR3. The chain has TRBV11-2 and TRBJ2-5; D assignment may be TRBD1 or TRBD2 (5 bases each). The CDR3 spans 14 residues. The V gene lost 5 bases and the J gene lost 1 base, with 11 bases spanning the gap. Germline-derived CDR1 and CDR2 are SGHAT and FQNNGV. CDR3 nucleotides: TGTGCCAGCAGCCTTACCGGGACCCAAGAGACCCAGTACTTC. Protein sequence: CASSLTGTQETQYF.

V gene TRBV27 combines with J gene TRBJ2-1; TRBD2 aligns across 10 bases. CDR1 is MNHEY, CDR2 SMNVEV, per germline (reference sequence). V lost 2 bases and J lost 10; bases outside the gene matches: 5. There are 14 residues in the CDR3. The CDR3: CASSLITSGAEQFF. The DNA for the CDR3 is TGTGCCAGCAGTTTAATCACTAGCGGGGCCGAGCAGTTCTTC.

The rearrangement links TRBV30 to TRBJ2-7, with 16 bases matching TRBD2. The V gene's germline CDR1 is GTSNPN and CDR2 SVGIG (reference sequence). The CDR3 runs to 14 residues. CDR3 DNA sequence: TGTGTCCGCGGGACTAGCGGGAGGGCCTACGAGCAGTACTTC. This sequence encodes CVRGTSGRAYEQYF.

The J gene is TRBJ1-1, the V gene TRBV2; no reliable D call. The ends were cut back, 7 bases at V and 1 base at J, with 10 bases in the middle. Germline values: CDR1 SNHLY, CDR2 FYNNEI. This CDR3 comprises 13 residues. The chain's CDR3 is CASILLGNTEAFF. Written as DNA, the CDR3 is TGTGCCAGCATTCTCTTGGGGAACACTGAAGCTTTCTTT.

With regard to this clone: Germline is not matched at one junction end, which may reflect a read error. The chain links TRBV23-1 to TRBJ1-1; D ambiguous. TRBV23-1 is an open reading frame whose function is uncertain. This CDR3 has 14 amino acids. In DNA, the CDR3 is TGCGCCAGCAGTCGCCGGGCAGTGAATACTGAAGCTTTCTTT. This gives the protein CASSRRAVNTEAFF.

V gene TRBV28 combines with J gene TRBJ2-7, with D perhaps TRBD1 (6 bases). Germline loops: CDR1 MDHEN, CDR2 SYDVKM. This CDR3 has 13 residues. V was clipped by 4 bases and J by 2 bases, with 9 bases between them. The CDR3 here is CASSSGTTYEQYF. The DNA of the CDR3 is TGTGCCAGCAGTTCCGGGACAACCTACGAGCAGTACTTC.

The chain is built from TRBV27 and TRBJ1-2, with a tentative D call TRBD1 (6 bases). The V gene lost 8 bases and the J gene lost 4 bases, with 20 bases spanning the gap. The germline V gene encodes CDR1 MNHEY and CDR2 SMNVEV (reference sequence). The CDR3 extends over 15 amino acids. CDR3 bases: TGTGCCAGCTCAACTAAGGGGGACGTTGGCTATGGCTACACCTTC. Translated: CASSTKGDVGYGYTF.

The gene calls are TRBV27 and TRBJ2-7; D possibly corresponds to TRBD1 (6 bases). Germline V gene sequence: CDR1 MNHEY, CDR2 SMNVEV (reference sequence). V lost 5 bases to trimming and J lost 9 bases, with 29 bases between them. This CDR3 has 17 residues. In DNA, the CDR3 is TGTGCCAGCAGTCCATCCCTCCCCGGGACACCTATTACGAGGCAGTACTTC. Its protein product is CASSPSLPGTPITRQYF.

The chain recombines TRBV5-4 with TRBJ2-5; the match to TRBD1 covers 8 bases. The CDR3 is made up of 15 amino acids. V lost 3 bases to trimming and J lost 4 bases; unmatched junction nucleotides: 8. Germline V gene lookup returns CDR1 SGHNT and CDR2 YYREEE (reference sequence). CDR3: CASSSTGDGGETQYF. The CDR3 coding sequence is TGTGCCAGCAGCTCGACAGGGGACGGGGGAGAGACCCAGTACTTC.

This chain joins TRBV13 and TRBJ2-5; D is tentatively TRBD1 or TRBD2 (6 bases each). The CDR3 extends over 15 amino acids. Trimming removed 5 bases at V and 0 bases at J, with 13 bases between. Germline V lookup: CDR1 PRHDT, CDR2 FYEKMQ (reference sequence). CDR3 loop: CASSPRGPYQETQYF. CDR3 in DNA: TGTGCCAGCAGCCCCCGGGGGCCCTACCAAGAGACCCAGTACTTC.

The genes are TRBV9 and TRBJ1-1, with D possibly being TRBD1 (6 bases). Germline loops: CDR1 SGDLS, CDR2 YYNGEE. The CDR3 sequence is 15 residues long. Deletions cut 0 bases from V and 4 bases from J, with 13 bases between. CDR3 coding DNA: TGTGCCAGCAGCGTAGAGGCAGGGGTGGGCACTGAAGCTTTCTTT. It specifies CASSVEAGVGTEAFF. Using reference TRBV9 and TRBJ1-1 for the parts outside the CDR3, the full variable domain is DSGVTQTPKHLITATGQRVTLRCSPRSGDLSVYWYQQSLDQGLQFLIQYYNGEERAKGNILERFSAQQFPDLHSELNLSSLELGDSALYFCASSVEAGVGTEAFFGQGTRLTVV.

This rearrangement joins TRBV7-3 to TRBJ2-2; TRBD1 aligns across 8 bases. Germline V lookup: CDR1 SGHTA, CDR2 FQGTGA. The CDR3 is 16 amino acids. V was pared by 5 bases and J by 1 base, with 6 bases of the junction left unmatched. The chain's CDR3 is CASSPQGVLNTGELFF. Here the CDR3 DNA reads TGTGCCAGCAGCCCACAGGGGGTGTTGAACACCGGGGAGCTGTTTTTT.

V and J are TRBV6-5 and TRBJ2-7; TRBD2 matches 9 bases. With V trimmed by 5 bases and J by 2 bases, 7 bases remained unmatched. This CDR3 has 15 residues. Germline assignment: CDR1 MNHEY and CDR2 SVGAGI. The chain's CDR3 is CASSPETSGAYEQYF. The CDR3 bases are TGTGCCAGCAGTCCCGAGACTAGCGGCGCCTACGAGCAGTACTTC.

Comments on this clone: The sample carries other DNA sequences with the same CDR3. The rearrangement links TRBV11-2 to TRBJ2-7; 7 bases fit TRBD1. J was trimmed by 5 bases and V by 3 bases; bases with no gene match: 1. This CDR3 has 12 amino acids. Germline CDR1 and CDR2: SGHAT and FQNNGV. In DNA form, the CDR3 reads TGTGCCAGCAGCTTGACAGGGAACGAGCAGTACTTC. Its translation: CASSLTGNEQYF.

The rearrangement joins TRBV29-1 to TRBJ1-1; D may be TRBD1 (5 bases). The germline V gene encodes CDR1 SQVTM and CDR2 ANQGSEA. The CDR3 sequence is 10 residues long. V lost 7 bases, J lost 5 bases, and 8 bases lay in between. CDR3 in amino acids: CSAGGTEAFF. CDR3 in DNA: TGCAGCGCCGGGGGAACTGAAGCTTTCTTT.

The chain links TRBV6-5 to TRBJ1-1, with D unclear. Trimming shortened V by 6 bases and J by 6 bases, and 11 bases separated the two germline ends. CDR1 is MNHEY, CDR2 SVGAGI, per germline. The CDR3 runs 12 residues. CDR3 sequence: CASSPNGAEAFF. CDR3 DNA sequence: TGTGCCAGCAGCCCCAACGGGGCTGAAGCTTTCTTT.

Comments on this clone: This CDR3 is also generated by other DNA sequences in the sample. This chain joins TRBV30 and TRBJ1-2; 8 bases line up with TRBD1. The V and J ends lost 0 bases and 1 base, in that order; junction bases with no gene match: 4. CDR1 is GTSNPN, CDR2 SVGIG, per germline (reference sequence). The CDR3 runs to 15 residues. CDR3 sequence (DNA): TGTGCCTGGAGTGTAACAGGGGGAGATAACTATGGCTACACCTTC. Protein: CAWSVTGGDNYGYTF.

The table lists this clone with a count of one. The V call is TRBV5-5, the J call TRBJ2-1, with 9 bases that match TRBD1. Germline values: CDR1 SGHKS, CDR2 YYEKEE (reference sequence). Trimming cost V 3 bases and J 5 bases; bases outside gene matches: 6. This CDR3 is 15 amino acids long. In DNA form, the CDR3 reads TGTGCCAGCAGCTACGGGACAGGGAGGAACAATGAGCAGTTCTTC. As protein: CASSYGTGRNNEQFF.

Here the CDR3 reads CASSLYGEGGYGYTF. CDR3 bases: TGTGCCAGCAGCTTATACGGGGAAGGTGGCTATGGCTACACCTTC. This sequence joins TRBV7-9 and TRBJ1-2; no firm D call. The CDR3 is 15 residues long. The ends were cut back, 2 bases at V and 4 bases at J, with 14 bases in the middle. Germline V CDR1 and CDR2: SEHNR, FQNEAQ (reference sequence).

The genes are TRBV2 and TRBJ2-3; the D gene is possibly TRBD2 (6 bases). The V and J ends lost 4 bases and 0 bases respectively, with 20 bases between them. This CDR3 comprises 18 residues. Germline-derived CDR1 and CDR2 are SNHLY and FYNNEI. The CDR3 DNA is TGTGCCAGCAGTGGGTCCCTTCGGGACTGGGGGAGCACAGATACGCAGTATTTT. Protein product: CASSGSLRDWGSTDTQYF.

The rearrangement uses TRBV5-6 and TRBJ2-1; a possible D gene is TRBD1 (5 bases). The germline V gene has CDR1 SGHDT and CDR2 YYEEEE. Trimming removed 0 bases at V and 5 bases at J, with 12 bases between. The CDR3 is 15 amino acids. CDR3 nucleotides: TGTGCCAGCAGCTTGGTAGGGTCAGGGCACAATGAGCAGTTCTTC. This gives the protein CASSLVGSGHNEQFF.

The rearrangement links TRBV6-6 to TRBJ2-5, with D unresolved. The CDR3 spans 13 residues. Trimming took 2 bases from V and 0 from J, leaving 4 bases between them. The germline gives CDR1 MNHNY, CDR2 SVGAGI (reference sequence). For the CDR3, the DNA is TGTGCCAGCAGTTACGCGGACCAAGAGACCCAGTACTTC. Its translation: CASSYADQETQYF.

The genes are TRBV27 and TRBJ2-7; 7 nucleotides align to TRBD1. The junction had 8 bases not matched to a gene; V was cut back by 5 bases and J by 7 bases. The CDR3 runs 13 residues. Germline-derived CDR1 and CDR2 are MNHEY and SMNVEV (reference sequence). The CDR3 nucleotides are TGTGCCAGCAGTCTCTCACAGGGGCGGGAGCAGTACTTC. Its protein is CASSLSQGREQYF.

The J gene is TRBJ2-1, the V gene TRBV4-1, with D tentatively TRBD1 (6 bases). This CDR3 is built from 14 residues. V dropped 4 bases and J dropped 9 bases, with 16 bases sitting between them. The V gene's germline CDR1 is MGHRA and CDR2 YSYEKL. The CDR3, as DNA: TGCGCCAGCAGCCGGGGGCAGGGAGACGGTGAGCAGTTCTTC. Protein: CASSRGQGDGEQFF.

This chain uses TRBV7-9 with TRBJ1-1, with 7 bases that match TRBD1. This CDR3 region has 15 residues. Unmatched junction bases numbered 6, after V lost 4 bases and J lost 1 base. Germline assignment: CDR1 SEHNR and CDR2 FQNEAQ (reference sequence). The CDR3, as DNA: TGTGCCAGCAGCTCTCCGGACAGGTGGAACACTGAAGCTTTCTTT. Translation: CASSSPDRWNTEAFF.

The rearrangement uses TRBV4-3 and TRBJ2-1, with 9 bases identical to TRBD2. CDR3 length equals 17 residues. Trimming removed 0 bases from V and 6 bases from J; junction bases left unmatched: 9. CDR1 and CDR2 (germline): LGHNA, YSLEER. The DNA for the CDR3 is TGCGCCAGCAGCCAAGATTTGCTAGCGGGATTGGCCAATGAGCAGTTCTTC. Its protein product is CASSQDLLAGLANEQFF.

This chain uses TRBV2 with TRBJ2-1; the D gene is possibly TRBD2 (5 bases). CDR3 length equals 13 residues. The germline V gene encodes CDR1 SNHLY and CDR2 FYNNEI. Trimming took 6 bases from V and 4 from J, leaving 10 bases between them. In nucleotides, the CDR3 is TGTGCCAGCAGCCTGACGGGGTACAATGAGCAGTTCTTC. It is translated as CASSLTGYNEQFF.